The present T cell receptor (beta chain) was sequenced within a study of a mutant IDH1 vaccine in newly diagnosed glioma. As for the study in general: Sex among treated patients split about 62% male, about 40% female; mean age was around 40 years. The earlier regimen, radiotherapy, temozolomide, or both, was most often both.

TCRdb keeps only in-frame clones here, not all; method: immunoSEQ multiplex PCR. The sample consists of 30,000 to 35,000 clones, more than 85% of them appearing once. This clone was recorded a few times. The antigen remains unidentified. Trimming cost V 4 bases and J 8 bases; bases outside gene matches: 10. CDR1 is SNHLY, CDR2 FYNNEI, per germline. This CDR3 has 14 amino acids. Findings and caveats of the study: Pseudoprogression seemingly bore no relation to changes in top peripheral T cell clonotypes.

Time point described: baseline, week 1 (first vaccination visit). As to treatment: pre-vaccination baseline after standard-of-care therapy. The rearrangement uses TRBV2 and TRBJ1-1, with 7 positions matching TRBD1. The clonotype originates from a woman between 40 and 55 years old with glioma. The sequenced sample was PBMCs, obtained from a glioma patient treated with radiotherapy, temozolomide or both. The CDR3: CASSGEGAAGEAFF. The CDR3 DNA reads as TGTGCCAGCAGTGGTGAGGGGGCGGCTGGGGAAGCTTTCTTT.